The 15 T cell receptor beta chains reported below all come from one sample, sequenced in a study of blood T cell repertoires in COVID-19. Clones were sequenced by immunoSEQ multiplex PCR, and TCRdb holds only the in-frame ones, with some missing. The sample lists 85,000 to 120,000 clones, more than 75% occurring once. Sample: peripheral blood. The receptors here all came from a human donor in a cohort sampled during active COVID-19.

The V gene is TRBV19, the J gene TRBJ1-2; D is undetermined. V lost 5 bases to trimming and J lost 2 bases, with 12 bases between them. CDR1 is LNHDA and CDR2 is SQIVND in the germline V gene (reference sequence). The CDR3 totals 14 residues. CDR3 sequence (DNA): TGTGCCAGTAGTTCCCCGGTCTCCAACTATGGCTACACCTTC. Translating gives CASSSPVSNYGYTF.

The genes are TRBV11-3 and TRBJ1-6; TRBD1 aligns across 8 bases. The CDR3 has 13 amino acids. CDR1 is SGHNT, CDR2 YENEEA, per germline. V shed 6 bases, J shed 10 bases, and the junction held 5 bases outside the gene matches. CDR3 DNA sequence: TGTGCCAGCAGGGACAGGGCAGGGTCACCCCTCCACTTT. Amino acid sequence: CASRDRAGSPLHF.

The V gene is TRBV6-6, the J gene TRBJ2-7; TRBD1 is a possible D gene (6 bases). The germline gives CDR1 MNHNY, CDR2 SVGAGI (reference sequence). Trimming took off 0 bases at V and 5 bases at J, with 11 bases between the two ends. This CDR3 contains 14 residues. Here the CDR3 DNA reads TGTGCCAGCAGTTACTCCGACAGGCCGCACGAGCAGTACTTC. Encoded protein: CASSYSDRPHEQYF.

This rearrangement joins TRBV18 to TRBJ2-7; D perhaps matches TRBD1 (5 bases). The CDR3 runs to 13 residues. The germline gives CDR1 KGHSH, CDR2 LQKENI. V was shortened by 5 bases and J by 6 bases, with 14 bases between the two germline ends. The CDR3 is CASSVTEQSEQYF. The CDR3 coding sequence is TGTGCCAGCTCAGTGACAGAGCAGTCCGAGCAGTACTTC.

This clone was picked up one time. V is TRBV5-4 and J is TRBJ2-3; 13 nucleotides align to TRBD2. This CDR3 comprises 15 residues. Germline CDR1 is SGHNT and CDR2 is YYREEE (reference sequence). Germline trimming cut 4 bases from V and 4 bases from J; bases unmatched to any gene: 3. CDR3 loop: CASSPGTSGADTQYF. The CDR3, as DNA: TGTGCCAGCAGCCCCGGGACTAGCGGGGCAGATACGCAGTATTTT. Full variable domain (remainder filled in from reference TRBV5-4 and TRBJ2-3): ETGVTQSPTHLIKTRGQQVTLRCSSQSGHNTVSWYQQALGQGPQFIFQYYREEENGRGNFPPRFSGLQFPNYSSELNVNALELDDSALYLCASSPGTSGADTQYFGPGTRLTVL.

V usage is TRBV5-5 and J usage is TRBJ1-2; no clear D gene. V lost 0 bases, J lost 3 bases, and 12 bases lay in between. The CDR3 extends over 15 amino acids. Per the germline V gene, CDR1 is SGHKS and CDR2 is YYEKEE (reference sequence). The CDR3 is CASSLGGGNDYGYTF. The DNA of the CDR3 is TGTGCCAGCAGCTTGGGAGGTGGCAACGACTATGGCTACACCTTC.

The chain links TRBV27 to TRBJ2-5; 12 bases agree with TRBD2. The CDR3 totals 16 residues. Per the germline V gene, CDR1 is MNHEY and CDR2 is SMNVEV (reference sequence). Germline trimming cut 4 bases from V and 5 bases from J; bases unmatched to any gene: 8. CDR3 DNA: TGTGCCAGCAGTTCCCGTCTAGCGGGGGGGCAGGAGACCCAGTACTTC. Translated: CASSSRLAGGQETQYF.

This sequence joins TRBV5-4 and TRBJ2-6, with D possibly being TRBD1 (6 bases). Germline CDR1 and CDR2: SGHNT and YYREEE (reference sequence). This CDR3 spans 15 amino acids. Trimming took off 4 bases at V and 1 base at J, with 9 bases between the two ends. CDR3 region: CASSDRTSGANVLTF. The CDR3 DNA reads TGTGCCAGCAGCGACAGGACTTCTGGGGCCAACGTCCTGACTTTC.

This clone is labeled medium-sized. The chain recombines TRBV6-1 with TRBJ2-7; D unclear. V was clipped by 3 bases and J by 1 base, with 10 bases between them. The germline V gene encodes CDR1 MNHNS and CDR2 SASEGT. This CDR3 region has 14 residues. The CDR3 loop is CASSDLGDSYEQYF. CDR3 coding DNA: TGTGCCAGCAGTGATCTCGGAGATTCCTACGAGCAGTACTTC.

J is TRBJ1-2 and V is TRBV2; a possible D gene is TRBD1 (5 bases). Trimming left V 0 bases short and J 4 bases short, with 9 bases between. CDR1 SNHLY and CDR2 FYNNEI come from the germline V gene. The length of the CDR3 is 14 residues. CDR3 nucleotide sequence: TGTGCCAGCAGTGAAGCAGGGCAGGGCTATGGCTACACCTTC. Residues: CASSEAGQGYGYTF.

The rearrangement joins TRBV4-3 to TRBJ2-5; 9 bases match TRBD2. This CDR3 has 15 residues. CDR1 and CDR2 (germline): LGHNA, YSLEER. The trim removed 4 bases at V and 3 bases at J, leaving 6 bases unmatched. The CDR3 reads CASSRTWTSEETQYF. DNA of the CDR3: TGCGCCAGCAGCCGGACTTGGACTAGCGAAGAGACCCAGTACTTC.

This sequence joins TRBV9 and TRBJ2-1, with 13 bases fitting TRBD2. The CDR3 has 15 residues. Germline V gene data show CDR1 as SGDLS and CDR2 as YYNGEE. The ends lost 3 bases at V and 7 bases at J; junction bases unmatched: 4. This CDR3 is CASSGATSGGNEQFF. The CDR3 nucleotides are TGTGCCAGCAGCGGGGCGACTAGCGGGGGGAATGAGCAGTTCTTC. The full variable domain, in which reference TRBV9 and TRBJ2-1 provide the parts outside the CDR3, is DSGVTQTPKHLITATGQRVTLRCSPRSGDLSVYWYQQSLDQGLQFLIQYYNGEERAKGNILERFSAQQFPDLHSELNLSSLELGDSALYFCASSGATSGGNEQFFGPGTRLTVL.

The chain couples TRBV4-2 to TRBJ1-4; D possibly corresponds to TRBD1 (6 bases). Germline V CDR1 and CDR2: LGHNA, YNFKEQ. Trimming left V 4 bases short and J 0 bases short, with 6 bases between. CDR3 size: 14 residues. The CDR3 DNA reads TGTGCCAGCAGCCGACAGGCAACTAATGAAAAACTGTTTTTT. Its translation is CASSRQATNEKLFF.

The gene calls are TRBV30 and TRBJ2-7, with TRBD2 identical over 7 bases. The CDR3 extends over 15 amino acids. Germline V CDR1 and CDR2: GTSNPN, SVGIG (reference sequence). The V gene end was trimmed by 1 base and the J gene end by 9 bases; junction bases not matched to a gene: 15. CDR3 DNA sequence: TGTGCCTGGAGTGCCCCCCAAGCGGGGAATAGTATGCAGTACTTC. Encoded protein: CAWSAPQAGNSMQYF.

A single count supports this clone. The V gene is TRBV5-1, the J gene TRBJ2-3; D is possibly TRBD1 (6 bases). CDR3 size: 16 residues. Germline V CDR1 and CDR2: SGHRS, YFSETQ. V dropped 1 base and J dropped 0 bases, with 12 bases sitting between them. CDR3 in DNA: TGCGCCAGCAGCTTGAGGACAGTCTCTAGCACAGATACGCAGTATTTT. Encoded protein: CASSLRTVSSTDTQYF. Supplemented by reference TRBV5-1 and TRBJ2-3, the full variable domain reads KAGVTQTPRYLIKTRGQQVTLSCSPISGHRSVSWYQQTPGQGLQFLFEYFSETQRNKGNFPGRFSGRQFSNSRSEMNVSTLELGDSALYLCASSLRTVSSTDTQYFGPGTRLTVL.